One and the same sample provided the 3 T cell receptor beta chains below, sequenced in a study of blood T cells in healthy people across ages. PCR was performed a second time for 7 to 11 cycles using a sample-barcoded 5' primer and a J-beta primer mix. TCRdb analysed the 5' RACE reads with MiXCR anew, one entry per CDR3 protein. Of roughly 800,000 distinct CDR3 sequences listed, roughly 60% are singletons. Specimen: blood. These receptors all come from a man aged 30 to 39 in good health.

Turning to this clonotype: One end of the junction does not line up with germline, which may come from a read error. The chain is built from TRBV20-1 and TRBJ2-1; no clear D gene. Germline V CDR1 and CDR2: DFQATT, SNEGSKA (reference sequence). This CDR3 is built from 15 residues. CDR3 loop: CSARLLPSSYDEQFF. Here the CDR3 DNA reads TGCAGTGCTAGACTACTACCGAGCTCCTACGATGAGCAGTTCTTC.

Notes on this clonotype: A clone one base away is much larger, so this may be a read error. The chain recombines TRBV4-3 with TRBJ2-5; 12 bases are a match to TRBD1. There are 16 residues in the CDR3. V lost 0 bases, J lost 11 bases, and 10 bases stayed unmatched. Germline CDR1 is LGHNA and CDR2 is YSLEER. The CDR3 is CASSQETGTGGNEQYF. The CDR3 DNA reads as TGCGCCAGCAGCCAAGAGACCGGGACAGGGGGCAATGAGCAGTACTTC.

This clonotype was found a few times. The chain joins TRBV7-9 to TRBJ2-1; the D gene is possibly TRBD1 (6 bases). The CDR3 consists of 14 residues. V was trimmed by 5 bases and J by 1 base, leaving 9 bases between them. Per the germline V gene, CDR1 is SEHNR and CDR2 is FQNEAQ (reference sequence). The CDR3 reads CASSRTGSYNEQFF. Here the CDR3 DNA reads TGTGCCAGCAGCCGAACAGGGTCCTACAATGAGCAGTTCTTC.